Reported below is one T cell receptor (beta chain). The data were obtained in a study of blood T cell repertoires in COVID-19. Study-level information: The United States, Italy and Spain provided the acute and convalescent COVID-19 samples. T cells, B-cell-depleted T cells, or PBMCs provided the cDNA or gDNA that served as material.

In the study's own analysis: For nucleated cells, counts were estimated from reference gene primer amplification. Data came from immunoSEQ multiplex PCR; TCRdb stores just in-frame clones and leaves some out. That table is the source of V, J and clone size, and D and trimming were worked out from the DNA. The table lists 60,000 to 90,000 clones, around 80% of them singletons. Sequenced sample: peripheral blood. This clonotype was sampled from a man aged 55 to 70 with active or convalescent COVID-19.

The CDR3 region is CASSLAGTGPGELFF. The CDR3 DNA is TGTGCCAGCAGCCTCGCAGGGACAGGGCCCGGGGAGCTGTTTTTT. The gene calls are TRBV7-8 and TRBJ2-2; 9 nucleotides agree with TRBD1. The V gene's germline CDR1 is SGHVS and CDR2 FQNEAQ. The trim removed 5 bases at V and 6 bases at J, leaving 7 bases unmatched. This CDR3 spans 15 amino acids.